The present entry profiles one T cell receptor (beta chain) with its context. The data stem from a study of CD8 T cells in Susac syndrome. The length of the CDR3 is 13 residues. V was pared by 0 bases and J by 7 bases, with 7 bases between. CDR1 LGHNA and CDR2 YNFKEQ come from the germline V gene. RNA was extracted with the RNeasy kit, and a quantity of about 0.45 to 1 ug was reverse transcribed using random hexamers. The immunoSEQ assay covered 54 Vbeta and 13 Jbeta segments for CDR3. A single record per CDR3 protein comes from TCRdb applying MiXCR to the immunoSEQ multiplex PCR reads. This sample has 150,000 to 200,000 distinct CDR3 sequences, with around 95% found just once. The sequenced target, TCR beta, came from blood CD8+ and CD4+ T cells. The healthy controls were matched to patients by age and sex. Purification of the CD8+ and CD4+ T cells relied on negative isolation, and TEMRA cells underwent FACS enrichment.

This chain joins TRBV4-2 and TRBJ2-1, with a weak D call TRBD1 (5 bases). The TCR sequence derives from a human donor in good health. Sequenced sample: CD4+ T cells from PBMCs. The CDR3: CASSQEAGNEQFF. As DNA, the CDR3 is TGTGCCAGCAGCCAAGAGGCAGGGAATGAGCAGTTCTTC.